A selection of T cell receptor beta chains follows, all from one sample in a study of cytomegalovirus exposure and HLA in healthy donors. Sequenced by immunoSEQ multiplex PCR; TCRdb stores in-frame clones only, minus some. Among about 150,000 clones listed, approximately 80% were seen once. The sample consisted of PBMCs. The receptors stem from a woman aged 40 to 50 in good health and CMV-seropositive. CDR3s include the opening cysteine and the closing phenylalanine or tryptophan. Fields, in order: J gene, clone size, V gene, D gene, CDR3 protein, CDR3 DNA. D genes are given only for firm matches. The size entry is marked missing in some rows and otherwise reads once, few, many or a size class.

TRBJ2-1 | NA | TRBV15 | TRBD2 | CATSRGAGGPGEQFF | TGTGCCACCAGCAGAGGTGCGGGAGGGCCGGGTGAGCAGTTCTTC
TRBJ2-7 | NA | TRBV6-5 | NA | CASSYLGLGEQYF | TGTGCCAGCAGTTACCTGGGGCTAGGCGAGCAGTACTTC
TRBJ2-1 | NA | TRBV5-1 | NA | CASNLASSSYNEQFF | TGCGCCAGCAACTTAGCGTCGAGCTCCTACAATGAGCAGTTCTTC
TRBJ2-5 | NA | TRBV18 | NA | CASSLPGEETQYF | TGTGCCAGCTCACTGCCCGGGGAAGAGACCCAGTACTTC
TRBJ2-1 | few | TRBV11-2 | NA | CASSLTGARNEQFF | TGTGCCAGCAGCTTAACGGGAGCTCGGAATGAGCAGTTCTTC
TRBJ1-3 | NA | TRBV28 | NA | CASSTQGVDGNTIYF | TGTGCCAGCAGCACTCAAGGGGTGGATGGAAACACCATATATTTT
TRBJ2-7 | NA | TRBV30 | NA | CAWSPGERRATYEQYF | TGTGCCTGGAGTCCCGGGGAGCGGAGGGCAACCTACGAGCAGTACTTC
TRBJ2-2 | NA | TRBV19 | NA | CASSILTGTGELFF | TGTGCCAGTAGTATATTGACGGGTACCGGGGAGCTGTTTTTT
TRBJ2-1 | NA | TRBV6-1 | TRBD2 | CASSEDLASGRVQAFF | TGTGCCAGCAGTGAAGATTTGGCTAGCGGGAGGGTTCAGGCGTTCTTC
TRBJ2-1 | NA | TRBV19 | NA | CASQRTDNEQFF | TGTGCCAGTCAAAGGACAGACAATGAGCAGTTCTTC
TRBJ2-3 | NA | TRBV30 | TRBD2 | CAFWAGGTDTQYF | TGTGCCTTCTGGGCGGGAGGGACAGATACGCAGTATTTT
TRBJ2-3 | NA | TRBV5-1 | TRBD1 | CASSSPPGQGFTDTQYF | TGCGCCAGCAGCTCCCCACCGGGACAGGGGTTCACAGATACGCAGTATTTT
TRBJ1-4 | NA | TRBV4-1 | NA | CASSQRSQGNLEKLFF | TGCGCCAGCAGCCAACGTTCACAGGGAAATCTTGAAAAACTGTTTTTT
TRBJ2-6 | NA | TRBV6-1 | NA | CASQTVSGANVLTF | TGTGCCAGTCAAACGGTTTCTGGGGCCAACGTCCTGACTTTC
TRBJ1-5 | NA | TRBV6-1 | TRBD1 | CASRSGTANQPQHF | TGTGCCAGCAGGTCCGGGACAGCCAATCAGCCCCAGCATTTT
TRBJ2-2 | NA | TRBV19 | TRBD2 | CASSPRLAGVFSVTGELFF | TGTGCCAGTAGTCCCCGCCTAGCGGGAGTATTTTCGGTTACCGGGGAGCTGTTTTTT
TRBJ2-5 | few | TRBV29-1 | TRBD2 | CSVEIQGRRLAGVETQYF | TGCAGCGTTGAGATACAGGGTAGGAGGCTAGCGGGAGTAGAGACCCAGTACTTC
TRBJ2-2 | NA | TRBV9 | NA | CASSPGTGELFF | TGTGCCAGCAGCCCCGGGACCGGGGAGCTGTTTTTT
TRBJ2-3 | once | TRBV7-3 | TRBD2 | CASSLNPGRGDTQYF | TGTGCCAGCAGCTTAAACCCCGGGAGGGGAGATACGCAGTATTTT
TRBJ1-3 | few | TRBV10-3 | NA | CAISEQAGNTIYF | TGTGCCATCAGTGAACAGGCTGGAAACACCATATATTTT
TRBJ1-2 | few | TRBV5-1 | NA | CASSLGQSYGYTF | TGCGCCAGCAGCTTGGGACAGTCCTATGGCTACACCTTC
TRBJ2-1 | NA | TRBV30 | TRBD2 | CAWSLKAGVYNEQFF | TGTGCCTGGAGTCTAAAGGCGGGAGTGTACAATGAGCAGTTCTTC
TRBJ2-7 | NA | TRBV27 | TRBD1 | CASSPRDRAYEQYF | TGTGCCAGCAGCCCCCGGGACAGGGCCTACGAGCAGTACTTC
TRBJ2-7 | NA | TRBV30 | NA | CAWSPTGWREQYF | TGTGCCTGGAGTCCTACCGGGTGGCGCGAGCAGTACTTC
TRBJ2-1 | NA | TRBV5-1 | TRBD2 | CASSGGGLGVYDEQFF | TGCGCCAGCAGCGGAGGGGGACTAGGGGTATACGATGAGCAGTTCTTC
TRBJ2-3 | NA | TRBV6-1 | TRBD2 | CASSDVAGGGDTQYF | TGTGCCAGCAGTGATGTAGCGGGAGGTGGAGATACGCAGTATTTT
TRBJ2-1 | NA | TRBV29-1 | NA | CSVELVPYSSHNEQFF | TGCAGCGTTGAATTGGTACCCTACTCCTCACACAATGAGCAGTTCTTC
TRBJ2-7 | NA | TRBV7-8 | NA | CASSLVSGTSSSYKQYF | TGTGCCAGCAGCTTAGTATCCGGGACTTCAAGCTCCTACAAGCAGTACTTC
TRBJ1-5 | NA | TRBV30 | TRBD1 | CALGQGGNQPQHF | TGTGCCCTTGGACAGGGGGGAAATCAGCCCCAGCATTTT
TRBJ2-1 | NA | TRBV7-9 | TRBD2 | CASSPTSLLAGVKEQFF | TGTGCCAGCAGCCCCACCTCCCTCCTAGCGGGAGTTAAAGAGCAGTTCTTC
TRBJ1-2 | NA | TRBV7-8 | NA | CASSFGSRPRYTF | TGTGCCAGCAGCTTCGGGTCGAGGCCTCGCTACACCTTC